The 21 T cell receptor beta chains below all came from one sample that was sequenced in a study of T cells in Graves' hyperthyroidism and ophthalmopathy. From RNA transcripts, TCR beta CDR3 regions were amplified. Carried out on the TCR CDR3, a first-round RT-PCR used the HTBI primer set. TCRdb ran MiXCR on the multiplex PCR reads and lists one entry per CDR3 protein. Of around 400,000 distinct CDR3 sequences in the sample, approximately 25% were seen once. The source material was blood. These receptor sequences come from a man aged 45-65 years with Graves' hyperthyroidism.

There are a few counts of this clonotype. The chain has TRBV6-2 or TRBV6-3 and TRBJ2-5, with D tentatively TRBD1 or TRBD2 (5 bases each). V was cut by 5 bases and J by 2 bases, with 12 bases left in between. Germline lookup yields CDR1 MNHEY and CDR2 SVGEGT. The CDR3 extends over 14 amino acids. CDR3 coding DNA: TGTGCCAGCAGTCCCCGGGACGGTCAAGAGACCCAGTACTTC. This sequence encodes CASSPRDGQETQYF.

This clonotype has at least ten counts. The J gene is TRBJ2-5, the V gene TRBV7-6; D is undetermined. The CDR3 sequence is 15 residues long. Germline CDR1 and CDR2: SGHVS and FNYEAQ. Deletions cut 1 base from V and 1 base from J, with 10 bases between. The CDR3 spells CASSLGPGPQETQYF. The CDR3 region has the DNA TGTGCCAGCAGCTTAGGTCCAGGACCCCAAGAGACCCAGTACTTC.

This clonotype came up a few times. The CDR3: CASSLYRENTGELFF. The CDR3 DNA reads as TGTGCCAGCAGTTTATACCGGGAGAACACCGGGGAGCTGTTTTTT. The rearrangement joins TRBV27 to TRBJ2-2, with a possible D match to TRBD2 (5 bases). Germline CDR1 reads MNHEY; CDR2 reads SMNVEV (reference sequence). V lost 1 base and J 1 base, leaving 7 bases between the germline ends. This CDR3 has 15 residues.

The gene calls are TRBV28 and TRBJ1-5, with 9 bases lining up with TRBD1. Germline CDR1 reads MDHEN; CDR2 reads SYDVKM. V was clipped by 2 bases and J by 4 bases; unmatched bases: 3. The CDR3 is made up of 15 amino acids. The chain's CDR3 is CASSLGTGRNQPQHF. DNA of the CDR3: TGTGCCAGCAGTTTAGGGACAGGGCGGAATCAGCCCCAGCATTTT.

The J gene is TRBJ1-3, the V gene TRBV7-9; no firm D call. The CDR3 spans 15 residues. Trimming took off 1 base at V and 1 base at J, with 8 bases between the two ends. Germline CDR1 is SEHNR and CDR2 is FQNEAQ (reference sequence). The CDR3 DNA reads TGTGCCAGCAGCTTAGTGAGCGGATCTGGAAACACCATATATTTT. It yields the protein CASSLVSGSGNTIYF.

This clonotype occurred many times. The V call is TRBV27, the J call TRBJ2-1, with TRBD2 matching 8 bases. V gave up 8 bases and J gave up 0 bases; unmatched junction bases: 6. The germline CDR1 and CDR2 sequences are MNHEY and SMNVEV (reference sequence). The CDR3 has 15 amino acids. The CDR3 DNA follows: TGTGCCAGCTCTCTCAGCGGGAGCTCCTACAATGAGCAGTTCTTC. Protein: CASSLSGSSYNEQFF.

The J gene is TRBJ2-2, the V gene TRBV30, with unresolved D. From germline, CDR1 is GTSNPN and CDR2 SVGIG (reference sequence). The length of the CDR3 is 12 residues. This CDR3 reads CASARNTGELFF. The CDR3 coding sequence is TGTGCTTCAGCCCGAAACACCGGGGAGCTGTTTTTT.

The chain employs TRBV7-3 and TRBJ2-1; D call uncertain. There are 14 residues in the CDR3. Germline lookup yields CDR1 SGHTA and CDR2 FQGTGA. Trimming removed 1 base at V and 5 bases at J, with 9 bases between. The CDR3 protein is CASSLIGGNNEQFF. CDR3 in DNA: TGTGCCAGCAGCTTAATTGGCGGTAACAATGAGCAGTTCTTC. Full variable domain (missing parts from reference TRBV7-3 and TRBJ2-1): GAGVSQTPSNKVTEKGKYVELRCDPISGHTALYWYRQSLGQGPEFLIYFQGTGAADDSGLPNDRFFAVRPEGSVSTLKIQRTERGDSAVYLCASSLIGGNNEQFFGPGTRLTVL.

As regards this clonotype: A read error may be the cause here, since a much bigger clone is one base away. This rearrangement joins TRBV3-1 to TRBJ1-4; TRBD1 is a possible D gene (5 bases). The CDR3 runs 15 residues. Germline values: CDR1 LGHDT, CDR2 YNNKEL (reference sequence). The CDR3, as DNA: TGTGCCGGCAGCCAACGACAGCCCGGGAATGAAAAACTGTTTTTT. Protein sequence: CAGSQRQPGNEKLFF. The entire variable domain, with the rest obtained from reference TRBV3-1 and TRBJ1-4, is as follows: DTAVSQTPKYLVTQMGNDKSIKCEQNLGHDTMYWYKQDSKKFLKIMFSYNNKELIINETVPNRFSPKSPDKAHLNLHINSLELGDSAVYFCAGSQRQPGNEKLFFGSGTQLSVL.

In the case of this clonotype: The junction does not match germline at one end; this may be a read error. The chain employs TRBV27 and TRBJ2-1, with TRBD1 matching 7 bases. The CDR3 runs 13 residues. Germline CDR1 MNHEY, CDR2 SMNVEV (reference sequence). CDR3 region: CASSWTGSNEQLF. DNA for the CDR3: TGTGCCAGCAGTTGGACAGGCAGTAATGAGCAGCTCTTC.

The V gene is TRBV7-3, the J gene TRBJ1-1, with D hard to call. Germline-derived CDR1 and CDR2 are SGHTA and FQGTGA. Trimming shortened V by 4 bases and J by 4 bases, and 19 bases separated the two germline ends. There are 16 residues in the CDR3. CDR3 sequence: CASSSISRAGSTEAFF. In DNA, the CDR3 is TGTGCCAGCAGCTCCATCTCCCGGGCTGGGAGCACTGAAGCTTTCTTT.

This clonotype was counted many times. This chain uses TRBV7-9 with TRBJ2-1, with unresolved D. Germline lookup yields CDR1 SEHNR and CDR2 FQNEAQ (reference sequence). V was cut by 1 base and J by 3 bases, with 22 bases left in between. This CDR3 has 19 residues. CDR3 loop: CASSLGVVRRQKNYNEQFF. Here the CDR3 DNA reads TGTGCCAGCAGCTTAGGTGTGGTTAGACGTCAAAAAAACTACAATGAGCAGTTCTTC.

The chain combines TRBV29-1 with TRBJ2-7, with D perhaps matching TRBD1 or TRBD2 (5 bases each). V gave up 4 bases and J gave up 7 bases, with 20 bases separating them. This CDR3 region has 14 residues. CDR1 is SQVTM, CDR2 ANQGSEA, per germline. The CDR3 here is CSVGEPGPLREQYF. For the CDR3, the DNA is TGCAGCGTTGGGGAACCGGGACCCCTTAGGGAGCAGTACTTC.

The sample holds a few counts of this clonotype. The chain employs TRBV11-2 and TRBJ2-1, with 16 bases aligning to TRBD2. Germline V gene lookup returns CDR1 SGHAT and CDR2 FQNNGV. Unmatched junction bases numbered 15, after V lost 1 base and J lost 0 bases. This CDR3 is built from 23 residues. CDR3 region: CASSLALQRGLAGGRDSYNEQFF. The CDR3 coding sequence is TGTGCCAGCAGCTTAGCCCTACAACGGGGACTAGCGGGAGGGCGGGACTCCTACAATGAGCAGTTCTTC.

The chain couples TRBV19 to TRBJ2-2, with TRBD2 identical over 10 bases. V dropped 4 bases and J dropped 4; count of bases not matched to a gene: 9. The CDR3 runs to 17 residues. Looked up from germline, CDR1 is LNHDA and CDR2 is SQIVND (reference sequence). CDR3 bases: TGTGCCAGTAGTAGTCCACTACTAGCGGGAAGCACCGGGGAGCTGTTTTTT. Protein: CASSSPLLAGSTGELFF.

This clonotype was seen at least ten times. The CDR3 DNA is TGTGCCAGCGGTCAGGGGGTGTCCTACGAGCAGTACTTC. Translated, it gives CASGQGVSYEQYF. The chain is built from TRBV6-1 and TRBJ2-7; 7 nucleotides match TRBD1. The CDR3 spans 13 residues. CDR1 is MNHNS, CDR2 SASEGT, per germline. Trimming cost V 8 bases and J 1 base; bases outside gene matches: 5.

The chain joins TRBV15 to TRBJ2-1; TRBD1 matches at 9 bases. With 5 bases clipped from V and 7 bases from J, the junction kept 12 bases outside the gene matches. Germline V gene data show CDR1 as LNHNV and CDR2 as YYDKDF (reference sequence). This CDR3 comprises 16 residues. CDR3 loop: CATSQGPGQGRNEQFF. The CDR3 nucleotides are TGTGCCACCAGCCAAGGACCGGGACAGGGTCGGAATGAGCAGTTCTTC.

The rearrangement uses TRBV14 and TRBJ2-7, with a tentative D call TRBD1 (6 bases). Germline-derived CDR1 and CDR2 are SGHDN and FVKESK. The CDR3 consists of 15 residues. The V and J ends lost 3 bases and 5 bases respectively, with 17 bases between them. CDR3 nucleotide sequence: TGTGCCAGCAGCCACGAGAGTTGGGGGCTGGACGAGCAGTACTTC. Its protein is CASSHESWGLDEQYF.

This clonotype was seen a handful of times. At one end the junction does not follow the germline gene, possibly because of a read error. The chain recombines TRBV18 with TRBJ2-1; 8 bases are shared with TRBD2. The CDR3 has 16 amino acids. Germline assignment: CDR1 KGHSH and CDR2 LQKENI. In DNA form, the CDR3 reads TGTACCAGCTCACCTAGGACTAGCCAGCCGAACAATGAGCAGTTCTTC. Encoded protein: CTSSPRTSQPNNEQFF.

There are a few counts of this clonotype. The rearrangement links TRBV3-1 to TRBJ1-5; D unclear. Germline-derived CDR1 and CDR2 are LGHDT and YNNKEL (reference sequence). The ends were cut back, 0 bases at V and 3 bases at J, with 15 bases in the middle. The CDR3 extends over 17 amino acids. The CDR3 nucleotides read TGTGCCAGCAGCCAAGATCGTCCAGGTGGGATCAATCAGCCCCAGCATTTT. Its translation is CASSQDRPGGINQPQHF. Supplemented by reference TRBV3-1 and TRBJ1-5, the full variable domain reads DTAVSQTPKYLVTQMGNDKSIKCEQNLGHDTMYWYKQDSKKFLKIMFSYNNKELIINETVPNRFSPKSPDKAHLNLHINSLELGDSAVYFCASSQDRPGGINQPQHFGDGTRLSIL.

The chain has TRBV11-2 and TRBJ1-1; D remains unclear. The V gene's germline CDR1 is SGHAT and CDR2 FQNNGV. The CDR3 covers 13 residues. V was pared by 7 bases and J by 1 base, with 10 bases between. The CDR3 DNA follows: TGTGCCAGCATACTGGCCGAGAACACTGAAGCTTTCTTT. It translates to CASILAENTEAFF.